This TCR beta chain is drawn from a study of graft-versus-host responses after intestinal transplantation. Overall study context: The study gave all recipients anti-thymocyte globulin induction, then tacrolimus and steroids for about 3 years.

Processed graft tissue released its intraepithelial and lamina propria lymphocytes. As to this clone: Antigen specificity is unknown.

The ends were cut back, 7 bases at V and 4 bases at J, with 14 bases in the middle. This CDR3 contains 13 residues. Germline-derived CDR1 and CDR2 are SNHLY and FYNNEI. Study observations and caveats: Some GvH clones appeared in ileal mucosa or blood before recipient bone marrow. Circulating GvH clone levels at their peak were associated with HvG declines (early post-transplant).

The protocol was immunoSEQ multiplex PCR, while the TCRdb copy is restricted to in-frame clones and leaves out a portion. The sample lists 15,000 or so clones; roughly 82% were seen once. The TCR originated in a human patient who received an intestinal transplant, so some T cells may come from the graft donor. This chain joins TRBV2 and TRBJ2-7; TRBD1 might be the D (5 bases). Sequenced here: ileum tissue, sampled 17 days after transplant. The CDR3 DNA follows: TGTGCCAGCAACATAAATACAGGTTACGAGCAGTACTTC. Encoded protein: CASNINTGYEQYF.